The T cell receptor (beta chain) under discussion was sequenced for a study of metastatic and nonmetastatic thyroid tumors. The wider study: From malignant and benign thyroid patients, repertoires in blood and in tumor or nodule tissue were compared. Whole-study findings and limits: Compared with benign nodules, malignant thyroid tumors were reported to have significantly higher TCR beta diversity in both blood and tumor.

For this clone: No antigen is known for it.

In the source study's methods: Construction of a distant-metastasis classifier for papillary thyroid cancer relied on CDR3 differences across clinicopathological groups. MiXCR was used by TCRdb to re-call the PCR reads. The V and J calls were determined by TCRdb, not by the authors. This table has 25,000 to 30,000 clones, roughly 24% appearing once. None of the patients had undergone any treatment ahead of thyroid surgery. Sequencing was carried out using blood. The receptor was isolated from a female donor with papillary thyroid cancer or a benign thyroid nodule (not recorded which). Some clones in this sample may be carry-over from other donors' samples.

As DNA, the CDR3 is TGCAGTGCTCGGGGGACTAGCGGGCGGGGCGATACGCAGTATTTT. This translates into CSARGTSGRGDTQYF. V is TRBV20-1 and J is TRBJ2-3; TRBD2 matches 12 bases. Germline-derived CDR1 and CDR2 are DFQATT and SNEGSKA (reference sequence). This CDR3 has 15 amino acids. J lost 6 bases, V lost 5 bases, and 9 bases had no gene match.